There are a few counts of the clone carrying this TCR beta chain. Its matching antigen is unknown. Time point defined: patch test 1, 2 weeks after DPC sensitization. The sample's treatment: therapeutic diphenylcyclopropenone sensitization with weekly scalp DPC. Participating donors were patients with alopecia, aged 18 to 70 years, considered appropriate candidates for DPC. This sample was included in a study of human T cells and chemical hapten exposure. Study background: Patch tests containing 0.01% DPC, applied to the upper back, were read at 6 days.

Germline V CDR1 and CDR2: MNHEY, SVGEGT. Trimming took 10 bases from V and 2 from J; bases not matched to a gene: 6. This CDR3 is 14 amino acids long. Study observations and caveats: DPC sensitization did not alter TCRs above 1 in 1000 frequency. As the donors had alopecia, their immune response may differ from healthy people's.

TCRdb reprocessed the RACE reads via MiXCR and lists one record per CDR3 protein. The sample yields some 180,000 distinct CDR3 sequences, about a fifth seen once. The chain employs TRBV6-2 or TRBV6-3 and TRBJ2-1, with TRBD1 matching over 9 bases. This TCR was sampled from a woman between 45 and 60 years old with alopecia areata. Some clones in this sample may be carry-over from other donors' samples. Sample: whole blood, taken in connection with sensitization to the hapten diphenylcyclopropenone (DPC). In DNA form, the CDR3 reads TGTGCCATCTCTCGGGACAGGGCCTACAATGAGCAGTTCTTC. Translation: CAISRDRAYNEQFF.